This T cell receptor (beta chain) was observed in a study of metastatic and nonmetastatic thyroid tumors. Study-wide context: The comparison covered peripheral blood and tumor or nodule tissue in malignant and benign thyroid patients.

Turning to this clone: Its antigen is not known.

Points from the study as a whole: In blood and tumor, TCR beta diversity was reportedly significantly higher in malignant thyroid tumors than in benign nodules.

This CDR3 has 16 amino acids. Germline lookup yields CDR1 SGHVS and CDR2 FQNEAQ. V was pared by 6 bases and J by 7 bases, with 25 bases between. Original analysis: A distant-metastasis classifier for papillary thyroid cancer was built using CDR3 differences across clinicopathological groups. TCRdb re-called the PCR reads through MiXCR. The V and J calls reflect TCRdb's pipeline rather than the authors' work. The table has 25,000 to 35,000 clones, over 20% seen once. Patients underwent thyroid surgery, and none had received any treatment before it. The V and J genes are TRBV7-8 and TRBJ2-7; D unresolved. Sequencing was done on a sample of blood. The clonotype comes from a female donor with papillary thyroid cancer or a benign thyroid nodule (not recorded which). Some clones in this sample may be carry-over from other donors' samples. The CDR3 bases are TGTGCCAGCAGTTTATATACCCCCGGACGCCGATGGGAGCAGTACTTC. It translates to CASSLYTPGRRWEQYF.